A single sample gave rise to the 20 T cell receptor beta chains below, sequenced in a study of blood T cell repertoires in COVID-19. Method: immunoSEQ multiplex PCR; TCRdb's copy keeps in-frame clones and lacks some. This table has over 100,000 clones, approximately 86% appearing once. Sequenced material: peripheral blood. These receptors were collected from a woman in her seventies with COVID-19, enrolled during active disease.

The chain joins TRBV28 to TRBJ2-7; TRBD2 aligns across 12 bases. The V and J ends lost 4 bases and 1 base, in that order; junction bases with no gene match: 5. CDR1 and CDR2 (germline): MDHEN, SYDVKM. This CDR3 contains 16 residues. CDR3 residues: CASSYALAGGSYEQYF. The CDR3 DNA is TGTGCCAGCAGTTATGCACTAGCGGGGGGTTCCTACGAGCAGTACTTC.

V is TRBV3-1 (or the pseudogene TRBV3-2) and J is TRBJ2-1, with D possibly being TRBD1 (6 bases). V was clipped by 3 bases and J by 2 bases, with 14 bases between them. Germline V gene sequence: CDR1 LGHDT, CDR2 YNNKEL (reference sequence). This CDR3 has 16 residues. The DNA for the CDR3 is TGTGCCAGCAGCCACATCACAGGGTTAACCTACAATGAGCAGTTCTTC. Amino acids: CASSHITGLTYNEQFF.

This clone was counted a single time. The chain has TRBV5-1 and TRBJ2-2; 12 bases fit TRBD2. From germline, CDR1 is SGHRS and CDR2 YFSETQ. CDR3 length equals 19 residues. The V gene end was trimmed by 3 bases and the J gene end by 6 bases; junction bases not matched to a gene: 15. The chain's CDR3 is CASSSSTSGGSFFSGELFF. The CDR3 nucleotides are TGCGCCAGCAGCTCCTCGACTAGCGGGGGAAGTTTCTTCTCCGGGGAGCTGTTTTTT.

V and J are TRBV4-1 and TRBJ2-3; 13 bases align to TRBD2. CDR3 length: 18 amino acids. V lost 0 bases and J lost 3; bases outside the gene matches: 6. Germline values: CDR1 MGHRA, CDR2 YSYEKL. CDR3 in amino acids: CASSQESGLAGRTDTQYF. CDR3 bases: TGCGCCAGCAGCCAAGAATCGGGACTAGCGGGACGAACAGATACGCAGTATTTT.

The V call is TRBV2, the J call TRBJ2-4; TRBD2 might be the D (6 bases). Germline V gene lookup returns CDR1 SNHLY and CDR2 FYNNEI. Trimming shortened V by 4 bases and J by 12 bases, and 16 bases separated the two germline ends. The CDR3 covers 13 residues. The CDR3: CASSAGPGLSQYF. CDR3 coding DNA: TGTGCCAGCAGTGCCGGCCCGGGACTTTCTCAGTACTTC.

The chain has TRBV2 and TRBJ2-5; 8 bases are shared with TRBD1. Losses at the gene ends were 8 bases for V and 7 bases for J; bases not matched to a gene: 9. CDR1 is SNHLY, CDR2 FYNNEI, per germline. The CDR3 has 13 amino acids. CDR3 nucleotides: TGTGCCAGCGGAGACAGGGGACTTTGGACCCAGTACTTC. Residues: CASGDRGLWTQYF.

V gene TRBV3-1 (or the pseudogene TRBV3-2) combines with J gene TRBJ1-2; possible D gene TRBD1, 6 bases. The CDR3 is made up of 15 amino acids. V lost 1 base and J 6 bases, leaving 15 bases between the germline ends. The germline V gene encodes CDR1 LGHDT and CDR2 YNNKEL (reference sequence). CDR3 region: CASSQGVVRGNGYTF. CDR3 bases: TGTGCCAGCAGCCAAGGGGTGGTCAGGGGCAATGGCTACACCTTC.

This clone was observed a single time. The chain uses TRBV21-1 and TRBJ1-3. TRBV21-1 constitutes a pseudogene. The CDR3 is 14 residues long. CDR3 nucleotides: TGTGCCAGCAGCAAACGGGTAGGTGGAAACACCATATATTTT. Amino acid sequence: CASSKRVGGNTIYF.

V usage is TRBV2 and J usage is TRBJ1-5, with D possibly TRBD1 on 5 matching bases. Germline values: CDR1 SNHLY, CDR2 FYNNEI. The CDR3 is 15 residues long. V dropped 2 bases and J dropped 0 bases, with 8 bases sitting between them. The DNA for the CDR3 is TGTGCCAGCAGTGAACGGGGACTTAGCAATCAGCCCCAGCATTTT. Encoded protein: CASSERGLSNQPQHF.

V and J are TRBV7-9 and TRBJ1-1; 8 nucleotides agree with TRBD1. Germline V gene lookup returns CDR1 SEHNR and CDR2 FQNEAQ (reference sequence). The CDR3 covers 13 residues. V lost 8 bases to trimming and J lost 3 bases; unmatched junction nucleotides: 5. CDR3 loop: CASWRQGYTEAFF. CDR3 nucleotide sequence: TGTGCCAGCTGGAGACAGGGGTACACTGAAGCTTTCTTT.

The sample holds one count of this clone. CDR3 nucleotides: TGTGCCAGCAGTTTCGGAGGCAATCAGCCCCAGCATTTT. Translating gives CASSFGGNQPQHF. V and J are TRBV27 and TRBJ1-5; D unclear. The CDR3 has 13 residues. Deletions cut 3 bases from V and 2 bases from J, with 5 bases between. The V gene's germline CDR1 is MNHEY and CDR2 SMNVEV (reference sequence).

A few counts support this clone. The rearrangement joins TRBV6-5 to TRBJ2-1; 13 bases are a match to TRBD2. The CDR3 extends over 16 amino acids. Unmatched junction bases numbered 10, after V lost 4 bases and J lost 10 bases. In germline, CDR1 is MNHEY, CDR2 SVGAGI. This chain's CDR3 is CASSSTSGGLQWEQFF. In DNA, the CDR3 is TGTGCCAGCAGTTCGACTAGCGGGGGGCTCCAATGGGAGCAGTTCTTC.

This clone was seen just once. The chain combines TRBV2 with TRBJ2-3; 8 nucleotides match TRBD2. With 9 bases clipped from V and 4 bases from J, the junction kept 12 bases outside the gene matches. The V gene's germline CDR1 is SNHLY and CDR2 FYNNEI. The CDR3 is made up of 15 amino acids. CDR3 in DNA: TGTGCCAGGGAGCGGGGGCGGGGCTCACCAGATACGCAGTATTTT. Translated, it gives CARERGRGSPDTQYF.

V and J are TRBV29-1 and TRBJ1-3; 8 nucleotides line up with TRBD1. Germline trimming cut 7 bases from V and 4 bases from J; bases unmatched to any gene: 9. Looked up from germline, CDR1 is SQVTM and CDR2 is ANQGSEA. The CDR3 extends over 14 amino acids. CDR3 sequence (DNA): TGCAGCGGGGCAGGGGGCTTATCGGGAAACACCATATATTTT. Translating it yields CSGAGGLSGNTIYF.

The rearrangement joins TRBV18 to TRBJ2-5; D is uncertain. The CDR3 runs 14 residues. Germline V gene sequence: CDR1 KGHSH, CDR2 LQKENI. Trimming shortened V by 6 bases and J by 4 bases, and 15 bases separated the two germline ends. The CDR3 protein is CASSRGEVVETQYF. The CDR3 DNA follows: TGTGCCAGCTCTAGAGGCGAGGTGGTAGAGACCCAGTACTTC.

This chain connects TRBV9 to TRBJ2-3; D is unresolved. Germline V gene lookup returns CDR1 SGDLS and CDR2 YYNGEE. The V and J ends lost 0 bases and 3 bases respectively, with 5 bases between them. The CDR3 has 13 residues. The CDR3 here is CASSVDSTDTQYF. The CDR3 bases are TGTGCCAGCAGCGTAGATTCAACAGATACGCAGTATTTT.

The chain recombines TRBV5-1 with TRBJ2-7; a weak D match, TRBD2 (5 bases). Germline-derived CDR1 and CDR2 are SGHRS and YFSETQ. Trimming left V 1 base short and J 2 bases short, with 10 bases between. This CDR3 has 14 amino acids. CDR3 amino acids: CASSLSTEAYEQYF. As DNA, the CDR3 is TGCGCCAGCAGCTTGTCGACGGAGGCCTACGAGCAGTACTTC.

The chain links TRBV4-1 to TRBJ2-1; possible D gene TRBD2, 7 bases. This CDR3 contains 13 residues. V was clipped by 7 bases and J by 9 bases, with 16 bases between them. From germline, CDR1 is MGHRA and CDR2 YSYEKL. Here the CDR3 reads CASNKRGAGEQFF. The CDR3 region has the DNA TGCGCCAGCAACAAACGGGGGGCGGGTGAGCAGTTCTTC.

This chain uses TRBV28 with TRBJ2-3; possible D gene TRBD2, 6 bases. CDR1 and CDR2 from the germline V gene are MDHEN and SYDVKM. CDR3 length: 14 amino acids. The DNA of the CDR3 is TGTGTATCCGGGGGACGGCGGGTGACAGATACGCAGTATTTT. It codes for CVSGGRRVTDTQYF. Full variable domain (remainder filled in from reference TRBV28 and TRBJ2-3): DVKVTQSSRYLVKRTGEKVFLECVQDMDHENMFWYRQDPGLGLRLIYFSYDVKMKEKGDIPEGYSVSREKKERFSLILESASTNQTSMYLCVSGGRRVTDTQYFGPGTRLTVL.

This clone has a handful of counts. The rearrangement links TRBV30 to TRBJ1-6, with 7 bases matching TRBD1. Germline V gives CDR1 GTSNPN, CDR2 SVGIG (reference sequence). The CDR3 is made up of 11 amino acids. The V segment lost 2 bases and the J segment 14 bases; nucleotides outside the gene matches: 3. CDR3 loop: CAWSTGATLHF. The DNA of the CDR3 is TGTGCCTGGAGTACAGGGGCGACCCTCCACTTT.